This T cell receptor beta chain was identified during a study of blood T cell repertoires in COVID-19. Study-level information: Sites in the United States, Italy and Spain provided acute and convalescent COVID-19 samples. PBMCs, B-cell-depleted T cells, or T cells provided the cDNA or gDNA that made up the material.

Original processing methods: Reference gene primer amplification gave nucleated cell count estimates. Profiled with immunoSEQ multiplex PCR; TCRdb holds only in-frame clones, not every one. D and trimming come from the DNA, and the V and J calls and clone size come from that table. The sample yields over 50,000 clones, about 88% seen once. This CDR3 spans 15 amino acids. Germline V gene lookup returns CDR1 KGHSH and CDR2 LQKENI. The ends lost 3 bases at V and 8 bases at J; junction bases unmatched: 8. This chain links TRBV18 with TRBJ1-4, with TRBD1 matching over 8 bases. The sequenced sample consisted of peripheral blood. The clonotype was recovered from a human donor in a cohort sampled during active COVID-19. The CDR3 here is CASSPRTGPREKLFF. CDR3 nucleotide sequence: TGTGCCAGCTCACCTCGGACAGGGCCGCGGGAAAAACTGTTTTTT.